This TCR beta chain stems from a study of blood T cell repertoires in COVID-19. Sequencing used immunoSEQ multiplex PCR; TCRdb keeps in-frame clones, though not all of them. This table has approximately 380,000 clones, approximately 81% appearing once. The sequenced sample consisted of peripheral blood. The receptor's source is a young woman with acute or convalescent COVID-19.

CDR3 residues: CSVERRDTKGGELFF. CDR3 DNA sequence: TGCAGCGTTGAGCGCCGGGACACCAAGGGCGGGGAGCTGTTTTTT. The chain couples TRBV29-1 to TRBJ2-2, with a tentative D call TRBD1 (6 bases). V was shortened by 3 bases and J by 7 bases, with 18 bases between the two germline ends. Per the germline V gene, CDR1 is SQVTM and CDR2 is ANQGSEA. CDR3 size: 15 residues.